This TCR beta chain was profiled in a study of cytomegalovirus exposure and HLA in healthy donors. Findings and caveats of the study: Cytomegalovirus status was reportedly diagnosed by the classifier with high sensitivity and specificity.

Worth noting for this clone: The antigen is unknown.

In germline, CDR1 is MDHEN, CDR2 SYDVKM. V was trimmed by 6 bases and J by 8 bases, leaving 19 bases between them. The CDR3 spans 15 residues. The study ran its PCR with 60 Vbeta and 13 Jbeta primers. Using immunoSEQ multiplex PCR, the repertoire was profiled, and TCRdb retains in-frame clones only, with some absent. The sample records about 100,000 clones, about 77% being singletons. Sequenced material: PBMCs. The rearrangement joins TRBV28 to TRBJ1-4; no definite D call. This clonotype was sampled from a young woman in good health and CMV-seropositive. CDR3 in DNA: TGTGCCAGCAGCAGGTCCTCCTCCCCCTTGGAAAAACTGTTTTTT. It specifies CASSRSSSPLEKLFF.